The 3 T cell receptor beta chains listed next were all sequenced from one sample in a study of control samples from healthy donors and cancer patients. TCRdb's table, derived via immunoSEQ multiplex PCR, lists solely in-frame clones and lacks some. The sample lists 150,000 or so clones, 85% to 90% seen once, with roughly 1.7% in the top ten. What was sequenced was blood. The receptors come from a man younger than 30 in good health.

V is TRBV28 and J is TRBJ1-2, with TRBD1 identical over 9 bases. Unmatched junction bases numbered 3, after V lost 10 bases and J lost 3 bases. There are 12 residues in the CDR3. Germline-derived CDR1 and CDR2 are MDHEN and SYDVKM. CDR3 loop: CAMGQGDYGYTF. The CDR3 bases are TGTGCCATGGGACAGGGAGACTATGGCTACACCTTC.

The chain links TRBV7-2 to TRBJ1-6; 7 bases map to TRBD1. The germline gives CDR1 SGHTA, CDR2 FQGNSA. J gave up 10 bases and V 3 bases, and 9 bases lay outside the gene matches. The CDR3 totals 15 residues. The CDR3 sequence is CASSFGTGVGSPLHF. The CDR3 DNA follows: TGTGCCAGCAGCTTCGGAACAGGGGTTGGGTCACCCCTCCACTTT.

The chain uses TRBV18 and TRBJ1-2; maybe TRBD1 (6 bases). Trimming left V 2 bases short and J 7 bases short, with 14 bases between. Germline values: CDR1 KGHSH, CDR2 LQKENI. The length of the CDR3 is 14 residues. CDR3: CASSPNPGEAGYTF. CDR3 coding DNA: TGTGCCAGCTCACCAAACCCAGGGGAGGCTGGCTACACCTTC.